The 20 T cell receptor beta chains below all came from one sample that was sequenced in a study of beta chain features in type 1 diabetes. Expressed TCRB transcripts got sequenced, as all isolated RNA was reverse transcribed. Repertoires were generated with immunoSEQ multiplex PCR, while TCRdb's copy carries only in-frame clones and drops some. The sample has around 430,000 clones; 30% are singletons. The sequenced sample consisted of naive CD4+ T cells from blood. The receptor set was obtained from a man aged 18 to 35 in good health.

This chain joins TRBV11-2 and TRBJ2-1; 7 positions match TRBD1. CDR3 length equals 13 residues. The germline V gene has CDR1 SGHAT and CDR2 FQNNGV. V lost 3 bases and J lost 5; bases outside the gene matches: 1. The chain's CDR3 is CASSFTGDNEQFF. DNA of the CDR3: TGTGCCAGCAGCTTCACAGGGGACAATGAGCAGTTCTTC.

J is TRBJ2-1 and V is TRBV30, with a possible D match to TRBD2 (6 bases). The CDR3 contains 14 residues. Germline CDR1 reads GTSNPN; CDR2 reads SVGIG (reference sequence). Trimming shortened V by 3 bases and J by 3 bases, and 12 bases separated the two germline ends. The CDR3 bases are TGTGCCTGGAGGGGGGACTTAAACTACAATGAGCAGTTCTTC. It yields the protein CAWRGDLNYNEQFF.

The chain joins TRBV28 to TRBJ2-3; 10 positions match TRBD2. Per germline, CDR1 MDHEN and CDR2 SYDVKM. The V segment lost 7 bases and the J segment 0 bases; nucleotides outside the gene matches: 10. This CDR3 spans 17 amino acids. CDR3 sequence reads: CASIPSGSLTSTDTQYF. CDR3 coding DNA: TGTGCCAGCATCCCTAGCGGGAGTCTGACTAGCACAGATACGCAGTATTTT.

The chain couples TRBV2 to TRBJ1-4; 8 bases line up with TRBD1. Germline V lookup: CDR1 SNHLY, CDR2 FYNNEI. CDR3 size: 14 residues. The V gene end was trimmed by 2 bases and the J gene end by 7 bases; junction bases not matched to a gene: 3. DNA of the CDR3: TGTGCCAGCAGTGAACAGGGGGCAGGTGAAAAACTGTTTTTT. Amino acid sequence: CASSEQGAGEKLFF.

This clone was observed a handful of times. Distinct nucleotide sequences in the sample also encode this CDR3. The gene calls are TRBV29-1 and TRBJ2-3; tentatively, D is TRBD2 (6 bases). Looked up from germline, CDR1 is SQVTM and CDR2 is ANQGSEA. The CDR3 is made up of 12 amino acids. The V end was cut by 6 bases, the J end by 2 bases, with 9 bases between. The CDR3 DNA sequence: TGCAGCGTGCGGGGCCCCACAGATACGCAGTATTTT. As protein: CSVRGPTDTQYF.

CDR3 protein: CSVRDFPVEKLFF. CDR3 DNA: TGCAGCGTCCGGGACTTCCCGGTGGAAAAACTGTTTTTT. V is TRBV29-1 and J is TRBJ1-4; possibly TRBD1 for D (5 bases). The CDR3 length is 13 residues. Germline CDR1 reads SQVTM; CDR2 reads ANQGSEA. With 6 bases removed from V and 8 bases from J, the gap between germline ends came to 16 bases.

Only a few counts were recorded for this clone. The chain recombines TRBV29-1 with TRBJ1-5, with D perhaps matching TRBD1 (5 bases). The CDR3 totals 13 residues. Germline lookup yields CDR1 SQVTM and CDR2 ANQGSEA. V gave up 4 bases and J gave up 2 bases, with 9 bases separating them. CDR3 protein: CSVVEQGNQPQHF. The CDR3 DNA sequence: TGCAGCGTTGTCGAACAGGGCAATCAGCCCCAGCATTTT.

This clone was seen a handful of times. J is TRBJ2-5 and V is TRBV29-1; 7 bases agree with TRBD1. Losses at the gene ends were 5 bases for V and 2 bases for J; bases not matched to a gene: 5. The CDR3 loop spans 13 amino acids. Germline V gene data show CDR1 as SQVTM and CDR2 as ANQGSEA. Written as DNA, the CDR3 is TGCAGCGTTCGAAGGACAGGACAAGAGACCCAGTACTTC. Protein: CSVRRTGQETQYF. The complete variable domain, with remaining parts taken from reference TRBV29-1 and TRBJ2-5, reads SAVISQKPSRDICQRGTSLTIQCQVDSQVTMMFWYRQQPGQSLTLIATANQGSEATYESGFVIDKFPISRPNLTFSTLTVSNMSPEDSSIYLCSVRRTGQETQYFGPGTRLLVL.

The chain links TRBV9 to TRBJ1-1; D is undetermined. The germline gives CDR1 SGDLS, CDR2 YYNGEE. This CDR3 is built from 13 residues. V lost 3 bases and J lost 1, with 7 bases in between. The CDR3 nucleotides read TGTGCCAGCAGCGGACACACGAACACTGAAGCTTTCTTT. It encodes CASSGHTNTEAFF. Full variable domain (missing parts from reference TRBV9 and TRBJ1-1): DSGVTQTPKHLITATGQRVTLRCSPRSGDLSVYWYQQSLDQGLQFLIQYYNGEERAKGNILERFSAQQFPDLHSELNLSSLELGDSALYFCASSGHTNTEAFFGQGTRLTVV.

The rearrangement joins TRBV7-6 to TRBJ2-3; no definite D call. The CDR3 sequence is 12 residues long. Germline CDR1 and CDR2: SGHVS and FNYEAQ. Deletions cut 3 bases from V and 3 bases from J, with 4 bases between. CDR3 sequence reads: CASSLGTDTQYF. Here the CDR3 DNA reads TGTGCCAGCAGCTTGGGTACAGATACGCAGTATTTT.

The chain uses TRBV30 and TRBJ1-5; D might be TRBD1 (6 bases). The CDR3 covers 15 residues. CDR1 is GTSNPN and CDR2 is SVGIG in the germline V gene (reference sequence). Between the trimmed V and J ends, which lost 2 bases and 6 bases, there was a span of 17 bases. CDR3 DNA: TGTGCCTGGAGTACCACAGGGATGGTCGCTCAGCCCCAGCATTTT. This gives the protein CAWSTTGMVAQPQHF. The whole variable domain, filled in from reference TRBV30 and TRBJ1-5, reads SQTIHQWPATLVQPVGSPLSLECTVEGTSNPNLYWYRQAAGRGLQLLFYSVGIGQISSEVPQNLSASRPQDRQFILSSKKLLLSDSGFYLCAWSTTGMVAQPQHFGDGTRLSIL.

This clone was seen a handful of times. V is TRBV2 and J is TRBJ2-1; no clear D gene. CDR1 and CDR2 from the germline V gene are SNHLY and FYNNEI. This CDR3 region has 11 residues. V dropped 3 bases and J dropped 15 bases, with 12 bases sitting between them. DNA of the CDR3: TGTGCCAGCAGTGATCGAGTTTCACTGTTCTTC. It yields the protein CASSDRVSLFF.

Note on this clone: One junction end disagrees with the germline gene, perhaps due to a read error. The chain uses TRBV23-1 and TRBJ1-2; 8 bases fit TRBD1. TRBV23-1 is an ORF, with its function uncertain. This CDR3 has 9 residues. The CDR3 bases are TGCGCCAGCAGGGGGACAGGAGGCTTC. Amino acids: CASRGTGGF.

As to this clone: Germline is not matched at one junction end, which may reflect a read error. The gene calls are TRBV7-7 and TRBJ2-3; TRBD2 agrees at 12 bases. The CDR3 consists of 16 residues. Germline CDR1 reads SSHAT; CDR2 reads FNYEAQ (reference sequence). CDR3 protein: CASSLAPGLAGNTQYF. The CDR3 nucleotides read TGTGCTAGCAGCTTAGCGCCAGGACTAGCGGGAAATACGCAGTATTTT.

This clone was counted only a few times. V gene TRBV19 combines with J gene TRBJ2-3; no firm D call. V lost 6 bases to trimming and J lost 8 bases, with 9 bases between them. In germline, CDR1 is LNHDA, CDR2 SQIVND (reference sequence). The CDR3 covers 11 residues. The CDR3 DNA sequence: TGTGCCAGTAGAGACCCTGGTACGCAGTATTTT. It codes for CASRDPGTQYF.

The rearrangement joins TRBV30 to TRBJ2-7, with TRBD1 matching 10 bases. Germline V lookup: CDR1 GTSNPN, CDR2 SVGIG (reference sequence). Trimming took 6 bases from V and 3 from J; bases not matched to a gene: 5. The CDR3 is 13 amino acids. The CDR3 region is CACTRDRGYEQYF. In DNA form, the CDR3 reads TGTGCCTGCACCCGGGACAGGGGCTACGAGCAGTACTTC.

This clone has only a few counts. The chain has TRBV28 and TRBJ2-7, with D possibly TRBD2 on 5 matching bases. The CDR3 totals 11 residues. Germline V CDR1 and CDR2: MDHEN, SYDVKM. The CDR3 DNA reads TGTTCCTCGGGGTCCTTCTACGAGCAGTACTTC. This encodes CSSGSFYEQYF.

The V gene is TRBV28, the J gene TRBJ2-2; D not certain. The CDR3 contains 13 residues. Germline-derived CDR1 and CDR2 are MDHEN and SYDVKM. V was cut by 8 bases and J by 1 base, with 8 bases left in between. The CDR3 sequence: CASHGRNTGELFF. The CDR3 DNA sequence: TGTGCCAGCCATGGGCGGAACACCGGGGAGCTGTTTTTT.

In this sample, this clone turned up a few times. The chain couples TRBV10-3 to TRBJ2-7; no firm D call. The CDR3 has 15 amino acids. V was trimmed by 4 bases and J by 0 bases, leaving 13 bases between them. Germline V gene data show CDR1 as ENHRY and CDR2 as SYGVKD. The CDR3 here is CAISGGGISSYEQYF. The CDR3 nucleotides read TGTGCCATCAGTGGGGGTGGGATTAGCTCCTACGAGCAGTACTTC.

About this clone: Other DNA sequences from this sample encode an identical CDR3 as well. DNA for the CDR3: TGTGCCAGCAGCTTAGCCTCGGGACGGTACAATGAGCAGTTCTTC. It is translated as CASSLASGRYNEQFF. J is TRBJ2-1 and V is TRBV7-2; D assignment may be TRBD1 or TRBD2 (5 bases each). V lost 0 bases and J lost 4, with 10 bases in between. Germline assignment: CDR1 SGHTA and CDR2 FQGNSA. The CDR3 spans 15 residues.